These 12 T cell receptor beta chains were sequenced from one sample in a study of glioma-infiltrating T cells after dendritic cell vaccination. The repertoire was sequenced with immunoSEQ multiplex PCR; TCRdb's copy has only in-frame clones and lacks some. The sample lists roughly 96,000 clones; 70% to 80% were seen once. Material: blood, obtained before dendritic cell vaccination. Receptor source: a human donor with glioblastoma.

This clone was recorded only once. This CDR3 is also generated by other DNA sequences in the sample. The chain employs TRBV9 and TRBJ2-7, with a tentative D call TRBD2 (6 bases). Per germline, CDR1 SGDLS and CDR2 YYNGEE. The CDR3 extends over 13 amino acids. The V end was cut by 0 bases, the J end by 5 bases, with 9 bases between. CDR3 loop: CASSVGLVNEQYF. The CDR3 DNA is TGTGCCAGCAGCGTAGGACTAGTAAACGAGCAGTACTTC.

The chain links TRBV2 to TRBJ1-2, with no clear D. This CDR3 is 13 amino acids long. Germline values: CDR1 SNHLY, CDR2 FYNNEI. V dropped 3 bases and J dropped 1 base, with 6 bases sitting between them. CDR3 nucleotide sequence: TGTGCCAGCAGTGAGTCGTTTAACTATGGCTACACCTTC. Its protein is CASSESFNYGYTF.

The rearrangement joins TRBV19 to TRBJ2-7; D might be TRBD1 (5 bases). The CDR3 sequence is 14 residues long. V lost 6 bases and J lost 2, with 14 bases in between. CDR1 is LNHDA, CDR2 SQIVND, per germline (reference sequence). CDR3 sequence: CASSDSTPTYEQYF. CDR3 bases: TGTGCCAGTAGCGACAGCACTCCTACCTACGAGCAGTACTTC.

The chain uses TRBV5-6 and TRBJ1-3; D unresolved. With 1 base removed from V and 0 bases from J, the gap between germline ends came to 5 bases. The V gene's germline CDR1 is SGHDT and CDR2 YYEEEE. This CDR3 comprises 14 residues. The CDR3 protein is CASSLFISGNTIYF. The CDR3 DNA reads TGTGCCAGCAGCTTGTTCATCTCTGGAAACACCATATATTTT.

J is TRBJ2-2 and V is TRBV5-1; TRBD2 is a possible D gene (6 bases). Germline-derived CDR1 and CDR2 are SGHRS and YFSETQ. V was cut by 5 bases and J by 4 bases, with 18 bases left in between. CDR3 size: 16 residues. CDR3 protein: CASRGGAAAVTGELFF. The CDR3 bases are TGCGCCAGCAGGGGCGGGGCCGCCGCGGTCACCGGGGAGCTGTTTTTT.

This clone was observed a single time. V gene TRBV7-9 combines with J gene TRBJ1-1; perhaps TRBD1 as D (6 bases). Trimming took 5 bases from V and 1 from J, leaving 14 bases between them. This CDR3 is 15 amino acids long. Germline values: CDR1 SEHNR, CDR2 FQNEAQ (reference sequence). The CDR3 DNA reads TGTGCCAGCAGCACTCAGGGACACTCGAACACTGAAGCTTTCTTT. It yields the protein CASSTQGHSNTEAFF.

The rearrangement joins TRBV27 to TRBJ2-7, with D possibly being TRBD2 (6 bases). Trimming removed 7 bases from V and 7 bases from J, with 20 bases in between. CDR1 and CDR2 from the germline V gene are MNHEY and SMNVEV (reference sequence). This CDR3 is built from 14 residues. CDR3 region: CASKKGLALEEQYF. The DNA for the CDR3 is TGTGCCAGCAAGAAGGGACTTGCTTTGGAGGAGCAGTACTTC.

The chain recombines TRBV30 with TRBJ2-2, with 12 bases aligning to TRBD2. CDR1 is GTSNPN, CDR2 SVGIG, per germline (reference sequence). V trimming: 0 bases; J trimming: 5 bases; junction bases outside the gene matches: 1. The CDR3 sequence is 15 residues long. DNA of the CDR3: TGTGCCTGGAGTGTACTAGCGGGAGGTACCGGGGAGCTGTTTTTT. Its translation: CAWSVLAGGTGELFF.

V and J are TRBV2 and TRBJ1-2; 8 positions agree with TRBD1. V was pared by 2 bases and J by 3 bases, with 5 bases of the junction left unmatched. This CDR3 region has 15 residues. The germline V gene has CDR1 SNHLY and CDR2 FYNNEI. This CDR3 reads CASSERRGQDYGYTF. The DNA of the CDR3 is TGTGCCAGCAGTGAAAGGCGGGGACAGGACTATGGCTACACCTTC.

The chain joins TRBV11-3 to TRBJ1-2; 7 bases are a match to TRBD1. The CDR3 contains 18 residues. Germline assignment: CDR1 SGHNT and CDR2 YENEEA. V shed 1 base, J shed 1 base, and the junction held 12 bases outside the gene matches. CDR3 amino acids: CASSLVGPDRANNYGYTF. The CDR3 DNA reads as TGTGCCAGCAGCTTAGTAGGCCCCGACAGGGCAAATAACTATGGCTACACCTTC.

This sequence joins TRBV4-1 and TRBJ2-1; D is ambiguous. Germline CDR1 is MGHRA and CDR2 is YSYEKL. The CDR3 runs 14 residues. The germline V and J ends were trimmed by 4 bases and 7 bases, with 14 bases remaining between them. The CDR3 loop reads CASSPTIVENEQFF. DNA for the CDR3: TGCGCCAGCAGCCCCACCATAGTTGAGAATGAGCAGTTCTTC.

The chain links TRBV29-1 to TRBJ2-7, with 8 bases lining up with TRBD1. Germline lookup yields CDR1 SQVTM and CDR2 ANQGSEA. Trimming cost V 7 bases and J 6 bases; bases outside gene matches: 11. The CDR3 is made up of 13 amino acids. The CDR3: CSARTGLMGEQYF. The CDR3 nucleotides are TGCAGCGCCAGGACAGGGTTAATGGGCGAGCAGTACTTC.